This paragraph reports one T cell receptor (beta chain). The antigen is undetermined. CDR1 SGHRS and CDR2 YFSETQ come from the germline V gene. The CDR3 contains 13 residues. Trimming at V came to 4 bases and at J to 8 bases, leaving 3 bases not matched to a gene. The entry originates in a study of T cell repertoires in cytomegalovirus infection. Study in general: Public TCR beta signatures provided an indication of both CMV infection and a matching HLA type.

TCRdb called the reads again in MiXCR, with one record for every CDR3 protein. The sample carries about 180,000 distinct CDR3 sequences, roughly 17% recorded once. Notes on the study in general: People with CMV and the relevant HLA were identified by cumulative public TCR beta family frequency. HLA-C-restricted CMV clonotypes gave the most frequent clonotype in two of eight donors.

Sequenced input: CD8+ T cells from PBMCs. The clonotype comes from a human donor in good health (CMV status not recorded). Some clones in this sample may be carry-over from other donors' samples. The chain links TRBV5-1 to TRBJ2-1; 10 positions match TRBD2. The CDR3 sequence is CASSQRGGHEQFF. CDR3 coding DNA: TGCGCCAGCAGCCAGCGGGGGGGGCATGAGCAGTTCTTC. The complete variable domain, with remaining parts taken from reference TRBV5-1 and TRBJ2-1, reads KAGVTQTPRYLIKTRGQQVTLSCSPISGHRSVSWYQQTPGQGLQFLFEYFSETQRNKGNFPGRFSGRQFSNSRSEMNVSTLELGDSALYLCASSQRGGHEQFFGPGTRLTVL.